This T cell receptor (beta chain) was recorded in a study of beta chain features in type 1 diabetes (dated by TCRdb to 2017 to 2018). With regard to the full study: Patients and healthy donors did not differ in mean age, gender distribution, total cell number or subset yield. The study compared the TCRB repertoires of sorted circulating CD4+ T cell subsets in recently diagnosed type 1 diabetes patients with those in matched healthy donors. Whereas all 30 or so donors provided naive and central memory subsets, regulatory and stem cell-like memory subsets were isolated from just 8 patients and about 8 healthy donors. Across all samples, around 99 million sorted cells were examined, and cell number per subset correlated strongly with RNA yield.

Each donor gave one peripheral blood draw, averaging roughly 100 mL, which was collected into heparinised tubes. A BD FACSAria II and a panel including CD45RO, CCR7, CD25, CD127, CD95 and CD27 were used to sort naive, central memory, regulatory and stem cell-like memory CD4+ T cells. Purity was above 98% for every sorted population. PBMCs were isolated right away by Lymphoprep density gradient centrifugation and were stained directly, without culture. So that batch effects would be minimized, each experiment stained and sorted samples in pairs, pairing one healthy donor with one patient. All of the isolated RNA was reverse transcribed with the High Capacity cDNA Reverse Transcription Kit, so expressed TCRB transcripts were sequenced. Naive, central memory and regulatory T cell samples underwent deep immunoSEQ sequencing, averaging roughly 3.5 million total reads per sample. Sorted cells were lysed in RLT buffer, and RNA was extracted using DNase-treated RNeasy Micro or Mini kits according to cell number. To prevent cross-contamination, each cell subset was processed individually, whereas patient and healthy donor samples were processed jointly. TCRB sequences were amplified from cDNA with the immunoSEQ multiplex PCR, producing 87-bp fragments spanning the CDR3 region. Amplicons were sequenced on the Illumina HiSeq platform. As for how the authors treated the data: Synthetic template baselines were used to correct PCR bias computationally, reads within Hamming distance 2 were collapsed together, and singletons that could not be merged were discarded. Reads were aligned against IMGT so that V, D and J genes, CDR3 length and insertions or deletions at six rearrangement sites could be assigned. Within each subset, clonotype counts were normalized to sorted cell number, and only after that were true diversity and Gini coefficients computed with the tcR R package. The overlap coefficient, calculated on TCRB nucleotide sequences, was used to quantify repertoire sharing. Sourced from immuneACCESS, this table was stored by TCRdb with only in-frame sequences that have V and J called. A share of the clones is absent; for the studies checked, an unresolved V gene accounts for under half, and the remainder has no known explanation. V, J and clone size are those of that table, while D and trimming were read from the DNA. The sample contains roughly 100,000 clones, approximately 30% of them found a single time. The top ten clonotypes cover 0.5% to 0.55% of the sample.

Counted from cysteine to phenylalanine, this CDR3 has 16 amino acids. Left in the record is the CDR3 DNA by itself, 48 bases read in frame from the first base. Looking up the germline V gene yields CDR1 SGHVS and CDR2 FQNEAQ. V and J are trimmed by 5 bases and 0 bases, and the gene matches miss 5 bases of the junction. Broad study findings and their caveats: Shorter templates might have been favored by PCR, but patient and control samples were amplified and corrected together, so both groups would have been affected equally by any skew. Patients with type 1 diabetes made fewer insertions and deleted more nucleotides at VDJ recombination sites, implying thymic rearrangement abnormalities. A moderate but significant shortening of TCRB CDR3 length was observed in type 1 diabetes patients in all four CD4+ subsets. HLA sub-analyses involved small numbers of individuals, so any influence of HLA type on TCRB rearrangement remained unresolved. Naive, central memory and regulatory TCRB repertoires appeared to be more alike among patients than among healthy donors. Because cDNA was sequenced instead of genomic DNA, highly expressing activated cells could be over-represented, though the groups showed no difference in activation or CD3 levels.

This clone was counted between two and nine times. Its antigen is unknown. It has no much larger one-base neighbor in the sample; base qualities were not kept. This receptor was identified in a woman under 30 with type 1 diabetes. The rearrangement combines TRBV7-8 with TRBJ2-2, with 8 bases matching TRBD1. Sequenced input: central memory CD4+ T cells from blood. The CDR3 region has the sequence CASSLRDRSNTGELFF. The sequenced DNA is TGTGCCAGCAGCCTCCGGGACAGGTCGAACACCGGGGAGCTGTTTTTT.